This TCR beta chain derives from a study of molecular identifiers for immune sequencing clone quantification. The study, taken as a whole, reports: It was shown that clones above 20 RNA copies held over 99% of effector molecules, but under 1% in naive cells.

This clonotype was observed many times. Its antigen remains unidentified. Previously described methods and listed TCR primers were employed for the bulk TCR libraries. MiXCR, run by TCRdb on the PCR reads, gives a single entry per CDR3 protein. The repertoire has 300,000 to 400,000 distinct CDR3 sequences, over 20% of them found once; the top ten carry 0.65% to 0.75%. Trimming cost V 4 bases and J 0 bases, with 7 bases left between them. The germline V gene encodes CDR1 SGHRS and CDR2 YFSETQ. This CDR3 spans 13 amino acids. Naive CD8 T cells were FACS-sorted by CD8+CD4-CCR7+CD45RA+ markers. The sequencing input was naive CD8+ T cells from blood, with Jurkat cell RNA spiked in. The sample's subset: FACS-sorted CD8+CD4-CCR7+CD45RA+ naive T cells. The source is a human donor in good health. Some libraries in this study had Jurkat cell RNA spiked in. The chain has TRBV5-1 and TRBJ2-5, with no clear D. The CDR3, as DNA: TGCGCCAGCAGCAGCTACTACCAAGAGACCCAGTACTTC. It encodes CASSSYYQETQYF.